This is a list of T cell receptor beta chains from one sample in a study of CD8 T cells in ankylosing spondylitis. MiXCR was run by TCRdb on the 5' RACE reads, yielding one entry per CDR3 protein. The repertoire consists of 500,000 or so distinct CDR3 sequences, with roughly 5% occurring once and the leading ten covering 3% to 4.5%. Sequences were obtained from blood, either unsorted or a sorted T cell fraction (not recorded which). Receptor source: a male donor with ankylosing spondylitis. The CDR3 runs from the conserved cysteine through the conserved F or W. The order of the fields is clone size, J gene, V gene, D gene, CDR3 protein. D genes are given only for firm matches. Expanded clones are given a class, and other clones once, few, many or no size at all.

>many|TRBJ1-5|TRBV5-1|.
CASSPGGPSNQPQHF
>many|TRBJ1-4|TRBV3-1|TRBD1
CASSFRTTGTNEKLFF
>many|TRBJ2-4|TRBV12-3/TRBV12-4|TRBD2
CASSQLAGGLGNIQYF
>many|TRBJ2-1|TRBV7-2|.
CASSLALDGGEQFF
>many|TRBJ2-3|TRBV9|TRBD2
CASSVEGLAVTDTQYF
>many|TRBJ1-1|TRBV7-9|.
CASSFMGFGTEAFF
>many|TRBJ2-1|TRBV4-3|TRBD2
CASSSGSGRVDNEQFF
>many|TRBJ1-6|TRBV5-1|.
CASSPATYNSPLHF
>many|TRBJ2-4|TRBV28|.
CASSLGGTAKNIQYF
>.|TRBJ1-2|TRBV3-1|TRBD1
CASSQVGRDREIYGYTF
>many|TRBJ1-2|TRBV20-1|.
CSARDWRLNYGYTF
>many|TRBJ1-6|TRBV25-1|.
CASSVRDNSPLHF
>.|TRBJ2-7|TRBV25-1|TRBD1
CASSEGTGPYEQYF
>many|TRBJ2-7|TRBV28|TRBD1
CASSLPRQGLSYEQYF
>many|TRBJ1-2|TRBV12-3/TRBV12-4|.
CATIHMGGYTF
>many|TRBJ2-1|TRBV7-9|.
CASSPKAGSSYNEQFF
>few|TRBJ1-6|TRBV7-2|TRBD1
CASSSRQGSRNSPLHF
>many|TRBJ2-3|TRBV12-3/TRBV12-4|.
CASTQEGWATDTQYF
>many|TRBJ1-1|TRBV7-9|.
CASSLQGGITEAFF
>many|TRBJ2-1|TRBV11-1|.
CASSRSSSYNEQFF
>few|TRBJ2-3|TRBV7-9|.
CASSAFTADTQYF
>many|TRBJ1-4|TRBV5-1|.
CASSLGPRAEKLFF
>.|TRBJ2-7|TRBV7-2|TRBD2
CASSLVASGTVQYF
>.|TRBJ2-3|TRBV29-1|.
CSVESFRSRAKSDTQYF
>many|TRBJ2-1|TRBV5-1|.
CASSSSQGREFF
>many|TRBJ2-1|TRBV6-5|TRBD2
CASSYSQLAGLYNEQFF
>many|TRBJ1-1|TRBV5-1|TRBD1
CASTEQGGSTEAFF
>many|TRBJ1-1|TRBV7-9|TRBD1
CASSGQGRITEAFF
>many|TRBJ1-4|TRBV20-1|.
CSAMTRVGREKLFF
>many|TRBJ1-1|TRBV4-2|TRBD1
CASSQGQVFGAFF
>.|TRBJ2-4|TRBV7-2|TRBD1
CASSSYRGFPTKNIQYF
>many|TRBJ1-1|TRBV4-3|.
CASSPRLGAEAFF